What follows are 10 T cell receptor beta chains derived from one specimen sequenced in a study of control samples from healthy donors and cancer patients. The data were produced by immunoSEQ multiplex PCR, yet TCRdb's version contains in-frame clones alone and is incomplete. The sample includes under 200,000 clones, 91% of them seen just once. Specimen: blood. The receptors here all came from a woman in her 30s in good health.

The J gene is TRBJ2-7, the V gene TRBV7-2; no reliable D call. Germline lookup yields CDR1 SGHTA and CDR2 FQGNSA. The CDR3 runs to 12 residues. V lost 5 bases, J lost 3 bases, and 8 bases lay in between. CDR3 protein: CASSPNLYEQYF. In nucleotides, the CDR3 is TGTGCCAGCAGCCCTAATCTCTACGAGCAGTACTTC.

The rearrangement links TRBV9 to TRBJ1-3; no clear D gene. The length of the CDR3 is 14 residues. Trimming cost V 0 bases and J 9 bases, with 13 bases left between them. Germline CDR1 reads SGDLS; CDR2 reads YYNGEE. CDR3 nucleotides: TGTGCCAGCAGCGTAGGTACAGTCCGGGGCACCATATATTTT. Translated, it gives CASSVGTVRGTIYF.

The rearrangement links TRBV9 to TRBJ1-4; 7 bases agree with TRBD1. Germline V lookup: CDR1 SGDLS, CDR2 YYNGEE. V shed 4 bases, J shed 3 bases, and the junction held 6 bases outside the gene matches. The CDR3 consists of 15 residues. The DNA for the CDR3 is TGTGCCAGCAGCCCCCGCGACAGGGCTAATGAAAAACTGTTTTTT. Its translation is CASSPRDRANEKLFF.

The chain recombines TRBV11-2 with TRBJ2-1, with TRBD2 matching 7 bases. Germline V lookup: CDR1 SGHAT, CDR2 FQNNGV. The CDR3 loop spans 15 amino acids. The V segment lost 5 bases and the J segment 1 base; nucleotides outside the gene matches: 5. The CDR3 loop is CASSQRTSSYNEQFF. The DNA for the CDR3 is TGTGCCAGCAGCCAAAGGACTAGTTCCTACAATGAGCAGTTCTTC.

The V and J genes are TRBV6-6 and TRBJ2-1, with D possibly matching TRBD1 (6 bases). V was cut by 6 bases and J by 0 bases, with 12 bases left in between. Germline V gene lookup returns CDR1 MNHNY and CDR2 SVGAGI (reference sequence). CDR3 size: 15 residues. CDR3 sequence reads: CASRNRESSYNEQFF. CDR3 in DNA: TGTGCCAGCAGGAACAGGGAGAGCTCCTACAATGAGCAGTTCTTC.

The chain recombines TRBV11-3 with TRBJ1-6, with 9 bases matching TRBD1. Losses at the gene ends were 5 bases for V and 7 bases for J; bases not matched to a gene: 9. CDR1 and CDR2 from the germline V gene are SGHNT and YENEEA. The CDR3 spans 16 residues. The CDR3 DNA reads as TGTGCCAGCAGCAAACAGGGGGCGCTGGGAAATTCACCCCTCCACTTT. Translation gives CASSKQGALGNSPLHF.

This sequence joins TRBV11-3 and TRBJ2-5; no clear D gene. The V and J ends lost 5 bases and 1 base respectively, with 11 bases between them. This CDR3 comprises 14 residues. CDR1 and CDR2 from the germline V gene are SGHNT and YENEEA. In DNA form, the CDR3 reads TGTGCCAGCAGCCCAGACTCGCCCCAAGAGACCCAGTACTTC. Translated: CASSPDSPQETQYF.

Written as DNA, the CDR3 is TGTGCCAGCAGCGTAGTAGGGGGCCGGGCAGATACGCAGTATTTT. Its protein is CASSVVGGRADTQYF. The chain combines TRBV9 with TRBJ2-3, with 7 bases aligning to TRBD1. With 0 bases clipped from V and 4 bases from J, the junction kept 5 bases outside the gene matches. CDR1 and CDR2 from the germline V gene are SGDLS and YYNGEE. This CDR3 contains 15 residues. The complete variable domain, with remaining parts taken from reference TRBV9 and TRBJ2-3, reads DSGVTQTPKHLITATGQRVTLRCSPRSGDLSVYWYQQSLDQGLQFLIQYYNGEERAKGNILERFSAQQFPDLHSELNLSSLELGDSALYFCASSVVGGRADTQYFGPGTRLTVL.

The chain has TRBV29-1 and TRBJ2-7; D is ambiguous. From germline, CDR1 is SQVTM and CDR2 ANQGSEA. V was shortened by 2 bases and J by 4 bases, with 3 bases between the two germline ends. This CDR3 is 10 amino acids long. CDR3 nucleotide sequence: TGCAGCGTTGAACAGTACGAGCAGTACTTC. It is translated as CSVEQYEQYF.

This clone has a single count. The DNA of the CDR3 is TGTGCCAGCAGTTACTCAGGCCCAACTAATGAAAAACTGTTTTTT. Its protein product is CASSYSGPTNEKLFF. The chain uses TRBV6-5 and TRBJ1-4; D uncertain. The V and J ends lost 0 bases and 0 bases respectively, with 5 bases between them. Per germline, CDR1 MNHEY and CDR2 SVGAGI. The CDR3 consists of 15 residues.